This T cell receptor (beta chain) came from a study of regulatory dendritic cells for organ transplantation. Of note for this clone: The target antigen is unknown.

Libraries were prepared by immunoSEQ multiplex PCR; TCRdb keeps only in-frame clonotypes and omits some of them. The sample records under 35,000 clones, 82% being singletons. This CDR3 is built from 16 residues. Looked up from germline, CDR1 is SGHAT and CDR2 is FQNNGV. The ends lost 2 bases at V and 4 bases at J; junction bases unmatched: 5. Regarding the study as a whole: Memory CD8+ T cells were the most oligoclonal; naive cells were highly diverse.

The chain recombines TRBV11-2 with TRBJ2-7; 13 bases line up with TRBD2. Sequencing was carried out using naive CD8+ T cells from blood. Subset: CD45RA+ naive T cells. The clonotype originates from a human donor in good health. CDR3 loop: CASSLWTSGGIYEQYF. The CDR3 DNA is TGTGCCAGCAGCTTATGGACTAGCGGGGGAATATACGAGCAGTACTTC.